These 32 T cell receptor beta chains originate from one sample sequenced in a study of blood T cell repertoires in COVID-19. Sequenced by immunoSEQ multiplex PCR; TCRdb stores in-frame clones only, minus some. Among 150,000 to 200,000 clones listed, 65% to 90% were seen once. Sequencing was performed on peripheral blood. The receptors come from a man between 50 and 59 years old with active or convalescent COVID-19.

A few counts support this clone. J is TRBJ1-3 and V is TRBV28; TRBD1 agrees at 11 bases. Germline assignment: CDR1 MDHEN and CDR2 SYDVKM. The CDR3 is 14 residues long. V dropped 8 bases and J dropped 4; count of bases not matched to a gene: 4. The CDR3 region is CASGQGARGNTIYF. The CDR3, as DNA: TGTGCCAGCGGACAGGGGGCGCGGGGAAACACCATATATTTT.

The chain links TRBV6-5 to TRBJ1-1, with 8 nucleotides matching TRBD1. With V trimmed by 6 bases and J by 4 bases, 10 bases remained unmatched. Germline CDR1 MNHEY, CDR2 SVGAGI. CDR3 length: 15 residues. In DNA, the CDR3 is TGTGCCAGCAGCCGCGGATCAGGGGGCACCACTGAAGCTTTCTTT. Encoded protein: CASSRGSGGTTEAFF.

This chain uses TRBV3-1 (or the pseudogene TRBV3-2) with TRBJ1-1, with a tentative D call TRBD1 (5 bases). Germline V lookup: CDR1 LGHDT, CDR2 YNNKEL (reference sequence). This CDR3 contains 14 residues. The V gene lost 5 bases and the J gene lost 7 bases, with 17 bases spanning the gap. This CDR3 is CASSYLQEKSEAFF. The CDR3 DNA is TGTGCCAGCAGCTACTTACAGGAGAAAAGTGAAGCTTTCTTT.

The chain links TRBV5-4 to TRBJ2-3, with 7 bases fitting TRBD2. There are 16 residues in the CDR3. Germline CDR1 SGHNT, CDR2 YYREEE (reference sequence). V dropped 1 base and J dropped 3; count of bases not matched to a gene: 8. This CDR3 reads CASSLRLAVNTDTQYF. CDR3 nucleotide sequence: TGTGCCAGCAGCTTGAGGCTAGCGGTTAATACAGATACGCAGTATTTT. The entire variable domain, with the rest obtained from reference TRBV5-4 and TRBJ2-3, is as follows: ETGVTQSPTHLIKTRGQQVTLRCSSQSGHNTVSWYQQALGQGPQFIFQYYREEENGRGNFPPRFSGLQFPNYSSELNVNALELDDSALYLCASSLRLAVNTDTQYFGPGTRLTVL.

The J gene is TRBJ1-3, the V gene TRBV13, with a tentative D call TRBD1 (6 bases). V gave up 6 bases and J gave up 3 bases, with 12 bases separating them. The CDR3 runs 14 residues. Per the germline V gene, CDR1 is PRHDT and CDR2 is FYEKMQ (reference sequence). CDR3 in amino acids: CASSRGGGGNTIYF. In DNA, the CDR3 is TGTGCCAGCAGTCGAGGGGGTGGTGGAAACACCATATATTTT. Complete variable domain (other parts from reference TRBV13 and TRBJ1-3): AAGVIQSPRHLIKEKRETATLKCYPIPRHDTVYWYQQGPGQDPQFLISFYEKMQSDKGSIPDRFSAQQFSDYHSELNMSSLELGDSALYFCASSRGGGGNTIYFGEGSWLTVV.

The rearrangement links TRBV14 to TRBJ1-2, with TRBD1 identical over 8 bases. Germline lookup yields CDR1 SGHDN and CDR2 FVKESK. V lost 7 bases and J lost 4; bases outside the gene matches: 8. The CDR3 runs to 14 residues. CDR3 DNA: TGTGCCAGCACCCCCGGGACAGGTAGCTATGGCTACACCTTC. Residues: CASTPGTGSYGYTF.

V is TRBV2 and J is TRBJ1-1; D is undetermined. The germline CDR1 and CDR2 sequences are SNHLY and FYNNEI. CDR3 size: 14 residues. V was pared by 3 bases and J by 0 bases, with 8 bases between. CDR3 sequence: CASSDTRMNTEAFF. Here the CDR3 DNA reads TGTGCCAGCAGTGATACGAGAATGAACACTGAAGCTTTCTTT. Full variable domain (outside the CDR3, taken from reference TRBV2 and TRBJ1-1): EPEVTQTPSHQVTQMGQEVILRCVPISNHLYFYWYRQILGQKVEFLVSFYNNEISEKSEIFDDQFSVERPDGSNFTLKIRSTKLEDSAMYFCASSDTRMNTEAFFGQGTRLTVV.

This chain uses TRBV24-1 with TRBJ1-3; D unclear. Trimming cost V 3 bases and J 9 bases, with 5 bases left between them. CDR1 is KGHDR and CDR2 is SFDVKD in the germline V gene. This CDR3 contains 11 residues. DNA for the CDR3: TGTGCCACCAGTGATGTCGGCACCATATATTTT. It yields the protein CATSDVGTIYF.

This sequence joins TRBV7-6 and TRBJ1-5, with 7 bases lining up with TRBD1. The CDR3 contains 16 residues. Germline lookup yields CDR1 SGHVS and CDR2 FNYEAQ. The junction had 7 bases not matched to a gene; V was cut back by 2 bases and J by 3 bases. The CDR3 DNA reads TGTGCCAGCAGCTTAATCCCGGGACAGCCCAATCAGCCCCAGCATTTT. It codes for CASSLIPGQPNQPQHF. The full variable domain, rest sourced from reference TRBV7-6 and TRBJ1-5, is GAGVSQSPRYKVTKRGQDVALRCDPISGHVSLYWYRQALGQGPEFLTYFNYEAQQDKSGLPNDRFSAERPEGSISTLTIQRTEQRDSAMYRCASSLIPGQPNQPQHFGDGTRLSIL.

J is TRBJ1-1 and V is TRBV4-3, with 7 nucleotides matching TRBD1. Germline values: CDR1 LGHNA, CDR2 YSLEER. Unmatched junction bases numbered 7, after V lost 5 bases and J lost 1 base. CDR3 length: 15 residues. This CDR3 is CASSSGTVRNTEAFF. The CDR3, as DNA: TGCGCCAGCAGCTCCGGGACAGTTCGGAACACTGAAGCTTTCTTT.

The chain employs TRBV2 and TRBJ2-1; TRBD2 matches at 7 bases. With 8 bases clipped from V and 4 bases from J, the junction kept 5 bases outside the gene matches. CDR3 length: 13 residues. CDR1 and CDR2 from the germline V gene are SNHLY and FYNNEI. Here the CDR3 reads CASYLSGYNEQFF. CDR3 bases: TGTGCCAGCTACCTTAGCGGGTACAATGAGCAGTTCTTC.

The rearrangement links TRBV2 to TRBJ2-7; 10 positions agree with TRBD2. V shed 1 base, J shed 7 bases, and the junction held 1 base outside the gene matches. In germline, CDR1 is SNHLY, CDR2 FYNNEI. The CDR3 is made up of 13 amino acids. The CDR3 reads CASSEVLAGEQYF. CDR3 in DNA: TGTGCCAGCAGTGAAGTACTAGCGGGAGAGCAGTACTTC.

This clone was detected only a few times. V usage is TRBV19 and J usage is TRBJ1-2; 8 bases are shared with TRBD1. Germline CDR1 is LNHDA and CDR2 is SQIVND (reference sequence). The CDR3 has 14 amino acids. The trim removed 1 base at V and 6 bases at J, leaving 4 bases unmatched. The CDR3 DNA follows: TGTGCCAGTAGTATAGGCAGGGGGCCGGATGGCTACACCTTC. Translation gives CASSIGRGPDGYTF.

The gene calls are TRBV3-1 (or the pseudogene TRBV3-2) and TRBJ1-2; TRBD1 matches 9 bases. The ends lost 6 bases at V and 7 bases at J; junction bases unmatched: 3. The CDR3 consists of 12 residues. Germline values: CDR1 LGHDT, CDR2 YNNKEL (reference sequence). DNA for the CDR3: TGTGCCAGCAGACAGGGGGCGGGTGGCTACACCTTC. This translates into CASRQGAGGYTF.

This sequence joins TRBV7-9 and TRBJ2-3; D remains ambiguous. Germline assignment: CDR1 SEHNR and CDR2 FQNEAQ (reference sequence). The CDR3 loop spans 15 amino acids. Trimming left V 2 bases short and J 6 bases short, with 15 bases between. In DNA form, the CDR3 reads TGTGCCAGCAGCTTAATCCAACCCAAGGAGGATACGCAGTATTTT. As protein: CASSLIQPKEDTQYF.

In regard to this clone: One end of the junction does not line up with germline, which may come from a read error. The genes are TRBV19 and TRBJ1-3, with D uncertain. The CDR3 is made up of 12 amino acids. Germline V gives CDR1 LNHDA, CDR2 SQIVND (reference sequence). The CDR3 protein is CTSSIEGNTIYF. The CDR3 coding sequence is TGTACCAGTAGTATTGAGGGAAACACCATATATTTT. The whole variable domain, filled in from reference TRBV19 and TRBJ1-3, reads DGGITQSPKYLFRKEGQNVTLSCEQNLNHDAMYWYRQDPGQGLRLIYYSQIVNDFQKGDIAEGYSVSREKKESFPLTVTSAQKNPTAFYLCTSSIEGNTIYFGEGSWLTVV.

The CDR3 loop reads CASSLPYNEQFF. Written as DNA, the CDR3 is TGTGCCAGCAGCCTCCCTTACAATGAGCAGTTCTTC. The gene calls are TRBV12-3 or TRBV12-4 and TRBJ2-1; no definite D call. Trimming took off 6 bases at V and 4 bases at J, with 7 bases between the two ends. The CDR3 contains 12 residues.

The rearrangement uses TRBV27 and TRBJ2-7; 9 bases are a match to TRBD1. The V and J ends lost 10 bases and 2 bases, in that order; junction bases with no gene match: 6. CDR3 length: 13 residues. Germline values: CDR1 MNHEY, CDR2 SMNVEV (reference sequence). CDR3 bases: TGTGCCACCTCTAGGACAGGGGCCTACGAGCAGTACTTC. It yields the protein CATSRTGAYEQYF.

This clone was recorded only once. V and J are TRBV2 and TRBJ1-4, with D maybe TRBD1 (6 bases). V lost 1 base to trimming and J lost 7 bases, with 13 bases between them. This CDR3 has 15 amino acids. Germline lookup yields CDR1 SNHLY and CDR2 FYNNEI. For the CDR3, the DNA is TGTGCCAGCAGTGAAGGGAGACAGGTCGGTGAAAAACTGTTTTTT. Translation: CASSEGRQVGEKLFF.

The chain couples TRBV12-5 to TRBJ1-3; 11 bases line up with TRBD1. Germline CDR1 is LGHNT and CDR2 is FRNRAP. The CDR3 extends over 13 amino acids. The CDR3 DNA reads as TGTGCCCAGGACAGGGGGCAAGGAAACACCATATATTTT. Its protein product is CAQDRGQGNTIYF.

This rearrangement joins TRBV6-6 to TRBJ1-6, with a tentative D call TRBD1 (6 bases). The CDR3 is 15 residues long. The germline V and J ends were trimmed by 6 bases and 7 bases, with 16 bases remaining between them. CDR1 is MNHNY, CDR2 SVGAGI, per germline (reference sequence). The CDR3 loop reads CASSSPGGANSPLHF. In DNA form, the CDR3 reads TGTGCCAGCAGCTCCCCGGGGGGGGCGAATTCACCCCTCCACTTT.

The chain carries TRBV7-9 and TRBJ1-4; no clear D. Trimming pared 2 bases from V and 12 bases from J, leaving 13 bases between. CDR3 length: 13 residues. Germline values: CDR1 SEHNR, CDR2 FQNEAQ (reference sequence). The CDR3 sequence is CASSLSPPLELFF. CDR3 in DNA: TGTGCCAGCAGCTTATCGCCCCCACTGGAACTGTTTTTT.

This chain links TRBV6-5 with TRBJ2-1; 12 bases align to TRBD2. Germline lookup yields CDR1 MNHEY and CDR2 SVGAGI. The CDR3 has 16 residues. V lost 2 bases, J lost 9 bases, and 8 bases stayed unmatched. The CDR3 region is CASSYGGLAGMVEQFF. For the CDR3, the DNA is TGTGCCAGCAGTTACGGCGGACTAGCGGGGATGGTTGAGCAGTTCTTC.

In its sample, this clone was seen once. In the same sample, other DNA sequences code for this CDR3. The chain has TRBV6-2 or TRBV6-3 and TRBJ1-5; D is perhaps TRBD1 (6 bases). This CDR3 region has 13 residues. The germline V gene has CDR1 MNHEY and CDR2 SVGEGT. The V and J ends lost 5 bases and 4 bases respectively, with 9 bases between them. The CDR3, as DNA: TGTGCCAGCAGTCCGGACAGAAATCAGCCCCAGCATTTT. This translates into CASSPDRNQPQHF.

This chain links TRBV7-2 with TRBJ1-2; possible D gene TRBD1, 5 bases. Germline loops: CDR1 SGHTA, CDR2 FQGNSA. Trimming left V 0 bases short and J 6 bases short, with 14 bases between. This CDR3 contains 15 residues. CDR3 in amino acids: CASSLANRMPDGYTF. In nucleotides, the CDR3 is TGTGCCAGCAGCTTAGCTAACAGGATGCCTGATGGCTACACCTTC.

The V call is TRBV28, the J call TRBJ1-6; 9 bases are a match to TRBD1. Germline-derived CDR1 and CDR2 are MDHEN and SYDVKM. This CDR3 region has 17 residues. J gave up 3 bases and V 5 bases, and 8 bases lay outside the gene matches. The CDR3 coding sequence is TGTGCCAGCAGTAGTCCGGGGACAGGGAACTATAATTCACCCCTCCACTTT. It specifies CASSSPGTGNYNSPLHF.

The chain is built from TRBV9 and TRBJ2-7, with D possibly being TRBD2 (6 bases). Trimming removed 3 bases at V and 5 bases at J, with 12 bases between. The length of the CDR3 is 13 residues. From germline, CDR1 is SGDLS and CDR2 YYNGEE. The CDR3 nucleotides are TGTGCCAGCAGCGCCCAGACTAGTAACGAGCAGTACTTC. Encoded protein: CASSAQTSNEQYF.

This sequence joins TRBV6-4 and TRBJ1-2; possible D gene TRBD1, 5 bases. The CDR3 runs to 11 residues. Trimming stripped 2 bases from V and 8 bases from J, with 6 bases between. Germline V CDR1 and CDR2: MRHNA, SNTAGT. CDR3 in amino acids: CASSDGGGYTF. The CDR3 coding sequence is TGTGCCAGCAGTGACGGGGGGGGCTACACCTTC.

The chain links TRBV21-1 to TRBJ2-7; the tabulated D call, TRBD2, remains unverified against the DNA. TRBV21-1 is labeled a pseudogene. The CDR3 has 13 residues. DNA of the CDR3: TGTGCCAGCCCCTCAGGAGGACCACAGGAGCAGTACTTC. It yields the protein CASPSGGPQEQYF.

The chain couples TRBV19 to TRBJ2-7, with 9 bases identical to TRBD1. Germline V gene data show CDR1 as LNHDA and CDR2 as SQIVND (reference sequence). Unmatched junction bases numbered 7, after V lost 6 bases and J lost 1 base. There are 15 residues in the CDR3. The CDR3 spells CASSTGTGNSYEQYF. The CDR3 DNA is TGTGCCAGTAGCACCGGGACAGGGAATTCCTACGAGCAGTACTTC.

The V call is TRBV10-3, the J call TRBJ1-5; the D gene is possibly TRBD1 (6 bases). CDR1 is ENHRY and CDR2 is SYGVKD in the germline V gene. V was shortened by 5 bases and J by 11 bases, with 19 bases between the two germline ends. The CDR3 has 14 residues. The CDR3 nucleotides read TGTGCCATCAGTCCCAGGGGAGGGAGGGAGACCCAGCATTTT. Protein: CAISPRGGRETQHF.

The chain employs TRBV6-2 or TRBV6-3 and TRBJ2-7; 8 bases align to TRBD2. The CDR3 is 16 amino acids. Losses at the gene ends were 6 bases for V and 5 bases for J; bases not matched to a gene: 15. Germline V lookup: CDR1 MNHEY, CDR2 SVGEGT. The CDR3: CASSSSWPGGPNEQYF. The CDR3, as DNA: TGTGCCAGCAGCTCCTCCTGGCCGGGGGGGCCTAACGAGCAGTACTTC.